The 27 T cell receptor beta chains below all came from one sample that was sequenced in a study of cytomegalovirus exposure and HLA in healthy donors. The PCR used 60 Vbeta and 13 Jbeta primers. The protocol was immunoSEQ multiplex PCR, while the TCRdb copy is restricted to in-frame clones and leaves out a portion. The sample has some 200,000 clones, more than 75% seen once. The sequenced material came from PBMCs. These receptors were collected from a woman between 45 and 60 years old in good health and CMV-seropositive.

This clone appeared a few times. V is TRBV6-1 and J is TRBJ2-1, with D possibly TRBD1 on 6 matching bases. Trimming removed 6 bases at V and 4 bases at J, with 7 bases between. The CDR3 is made up of 12 amino acids. CDR1 MNHNS and CDR2 SASEGT come from the germline V gene. The CDR3 DNA is TGTGCCAGCAGAGGACAGTACAATGAGCAGTTCTTC. This encodes CASRGQYNEQFF.

The V gene is TRBV4-2, the J gene TRBJ2-1; 12 bases fit TRBD2. The V and J ends lost 1 base and 8 bases, in that order; junction bases with no gene match: 6. The CDR3 consists of 16 residues. Germline loops: CDR1 LGHNA, CDR2 YNFKEQ. The CDR3 DNA reads TGTGCCAGCAGCCAAGGACTAGCGGGGGAGGGGCATGAGCAGTTCTTC. Amino acid sequence: CASSQGLAGEGHEQFF.

The chain uses TRBV7-2 and TRBJ2-3; TRBD2 matches at 8 bases. The CDR3 runs to 16 residues. Germline V lookup: CDR1 SGHTA, CDR2 FQGNSA. V lost 0 bases and J lost 1; bases outside the gene matches: 3. CDR3 residues: CASSLAMTSGTDTQYF. In nucleotides, the CDR3 is TGTGCCAGCAGCTTAGCGATGACTAGCGGCACAGATACGCAGTATTTT.

The V call is TRBV5-6, the J call TRBJ1-1, with 8 bases matching TRBD1. V lost 4 bases, J lost 13 bases, and 9 bases stayed unmatched. Germline V gene lookup returns CDR1 SGHDT and CDR2 YYEEEE. The CDR3 has 12 residues. CDR3 sequence reads: CASSLGQGRSFF. The CDR3 nucleotides read TGTGCCAGCAGCCTAGGACAGGGACGTAGTTTCTTT.

The rearrangement links TRBV28 to TRBJ2-7; D possibly corresponds to TRBD1 (6 bases). The CDR3 spans 14 residues. Germline assignment: CDR1 MDHEN and CDR2 SYDVKM. The ends were cut back, 7 bases at V and 2 bases at J, with 15 bases in the middle. This chain's CDR3 is CASTVPGDPYEQYF. The CDR3 nucleotides are TGTGCCAGCACCGTGCCAGGGGATCCCTACGAGCAGTACTTC.

V gene TRBV7-9 combines with J gene TRBJ2-1; no clear D. Trimming stripped 0 bases from V and 8 bases from J, with 8 bases between. The CDR3 has 13 amino acids. Germline loops: CDR1 SEHNR, CDR2 FQNEAQ (reference sequence). The CDR3 sequence: CASSLASRDEQFF. The CDR3 coding sequence is TGTGCCAGCAGCTTAGCATCTCGGGATGAGCAGTTCTTC.

The chain has TRBV7-9 and TRBJ1-1; D uncertain. Per the germline V gene, CDR1 is SEHNR and CDR2 is FQNEAQ (reference sequence). The CDR3 is 14 residues long. Trimming shortened V by 1 base and J by 1 base, and 7 bases separated the two germline ends. Here the CDR3 DNA reads TGTGCCAGCAGCTTAGTGCGGGGGAACACTGAAGCTTTCTTT. Protein product: CASSLVRGNTEAFF.

This sequence joins TRBV6-5 and TRBJ2-1; D uncertain. This CDR3 has 15 amino acids. V gave up 3 bases and J gave up 10 bases, with 19 bases separating them. Germline CDR1 and CDR2: MNHEY and SVGAGI. The CDR3 loop is CASSYGQAGYSEQFF. The DNA for the CDR3 is TGTGCCAGCAGTTATGGGCAGGCTGGCTACTCAGAGCAGTTCTTC.

The chain recombines TRBV7-9 with TRBJ2-7, with 9 bases aligning to TRBD1. V shed 4 bases and J 4 bases; nucleotides not matched to a gene: 8. The CDR3 sequence is 15 residues long. Germline CDR1 and CDR2: SEHNR and FQNEAQ (reference sequence). The CDR3 sequence: CASSSKDRGWYEQYF. The DNA of the CDR3 is TGTGCCAGCAGCTCAAAGGACAGGGGCTGGTACGAGCAGTACTTC.

The chain combines TRBV11-2 with TRBJ2-2; 7 bases line up with TRBD1. The CDR3 consists of 13 residues. The germline V gene has CDR1 SGHAT and CDR2 FQNNGV. The trim removed 5 bases at V and 6 bases at J, leaving 3 bases unmatched. The CDR3 DNA is TGTGCCAGCAGCGACAGGGATCCCGGGGAGCTGTTTTTT. Protein product: CASSDRDPGELFF.

The chain employs TRBV19 and TRBJ2-3; TRBD1 matches 8 bases. Germline-derived CDR1 and CDR2 are LNHDA and SQIVND (reference sequence). J was trimmed by 2 bases and V by 2 bases; bases with no gene match: 9. This CDR3 contains 17 residues. For the CDR3, the DNA is TGTGCCAGTAGTATAAAGGGGCAGGGGGCTTCCACAGATACGCAGTATTTT. This codes for CASSIKGQGASTDTQYF. The whole variable domain, filled in from reference TRBV19 and TRBJ2-3, reads DGGITQSPKYLFRKEGQNVTLSCEQNLNHDAMYWYRQDPGQGLRLIYYSQIVNDFQKGDIAEGYSVSREKKESFPLTVTSAQKNPTAFYLCASSIKGQGASTDTQYFGPGTRLTVL.

This chain connects TRBV6-5 to TRBJ1-1, with unresolved D. Germline lookup yields CDR1 MNHEY and CDR2 SVGAGI. The CDR3 has 13 residues. V was pared by 8 bases and J by 1 base, with 11 bases between. The CDR3 spells CASSRGQNTEAFF. DNA of the CDR3: TGTGCCAGCTCTCGGGGTCAGAACACTGAAGCTTTCTTT.

The chain recombines TRBV6-1 with TRBJ2-2; TRBD2 aligns across 12 bases. CDR3 length: 14 amino acids. Germline V CDR1 and CDR2: MNHNS, SASEGT. V was pared by 10 bases and J by 6 bases, with 6 bases of the junction left unmatched. Written as DNA, the CDR3 is TGTGCCACCGGAGGACTAGCGGGGCCCGGGGAGCTGTTTTTT. It is translated as CATGGLAGPGELFF.

V gene TRBV4-3 combines with J gene TRBJ2-5; TRBD1 matches 10 bases. The J call may be in error: the DNA end matches TRBJ2-7 better. Per the germline V gene, CDR1 is LGHNA and CDR2 is YSLEER. CDR3 length equals 18 residues. The chain's CDR3 is CASSQVRIGTGEPYEQYF. CDR3 in DNA: TGCGCCAGCAGCCAGGTTAGAATTGGGACAGGGGAGCCCTACGAGCAGTACTTC.

CDR3 coding DNA: TGTGCCAGCAGCCCTCACACGGCAGGGGCCGACGGGGAGCTGTTTTTT. This gives the protein CASSPHTAGADGELFF. The V gene is TRBV28, the J gene TRBJ2-2; a weak D match, TRBD1 (6 bases). Trimming took 6 bases from V and 7 from J, leaving 21 bases between them. The CDR3 has 16 residues. Germline values: CDR1 MDHEN, CDR2 SYDVKM.

This chain links TRBV7-3 with TRBJ2-3, with D possibly TRBD2 on 6 matching bases. CDR3 size: 13 residues. Germline V gene lookup returns CDR1 SGHTA and CDR2 FQGTGA. The germline V and J ends were trimmed by 8 bases and 0 bases, with 9 bases remaining between them. The CDR3 coding sequence is TGTGCCAGCCGGGCGGGGAGCACAGATACGCAGTATTTT. As protein: CASRAGSTDTQYF.

CDR3 bases: TGTGCCAGCAGTCGCGGACTCAACGAGCAGTACTTC. This codes for CASSRGLNEQYF. The chain combines TRBV6-6 with TRBJ2-7; perhaps TRBD2 as D (5 bases). The germline V gene encodes CDR1 MNHNY and CDR2 SVGAGI (reference sequence). The CDR3 spans 12 residues. V dropped 5 bases and J dropped 5 bases, with 10 bases sitting between them.

The CDR3 DNA sequence: TGCGCCAGCAGCCATTCGGACAGGGGAGGCACCGGGGAGCTGTTTTTT. Translated, it gives CASSHSDRGGTGELFF. This chain links TRBV4-1 with TRBJ2-2; 9 positions agree with TRBD1. CDR1 and CDR2 from the germline V gene are MGHRA and YSYEKL. J was trimmed by 4 bases and V by 3 bases; bases with no gene match: 6. The CDR3 runs 16 residues.

The rearrangement joins TRBV6-5 to TRBJ2-6, with a possible D match to TRBD2 (5 bases). Germline V gene sequence: CDR1 MNHEY, CDR2 SVGAGI. The CDR3 totals 15 residues. Deletions cut 8 bases from V and 0 bases from J, with 11 bases between. The CDR3 sequence: CASLGANSGANVLTF. CDR3 coding DNA: TGTGCCAGCTTGGGAGCCAACTCTGGGGCCAACGTCCTGACTTTC.

V is TRBV27 and J is TRBJ1-1; D perhaps matches TRBD1 (5 bases). Germline V gives CDR1 MNHEY, CDR2 SMNVEV (reference sequence). CDR3 length: 13 amino acids. Trimming removed 4 bases from V and 3 bases from J, with 9 bases in between. CDR3 protein: CASSWGDYTEAFF. CDR3 bases: TGTGCCAGCAGTTGGGGGGATTACACTGAAGCTTTCTTT.

V and J are TRBV4-2 and TRBJ2-3; 8 bases map to TRBD2. CDR1 is LGHNA and CDR2 is YNFKEQ in the germline V gene. The trim removed 0 bases at V and 0 bases at J, leaving 5 bases unmatched. CDR3 length: 17 amino acids. Written as DNA, the CDR3 is TGTGCCAGCAGCCAAGAAGGACTAGCAGTAAGCACAGATACGCAGTATTTT. This encodes CASSQEGLAVSTDTQYF.

The V and J genes are TRBV5-8 and TRBJ2-7; TRBD2 matches 7 bases. Germline trimming cut 0 bases from V and 6 bases from J; bases unmatched to any gene: 6. Germline CDR1 is SGHTS and CDR2 is YDEGEE. The CDR3 has 14 amino acids. CDR3 protein: CASSLGPGRGEQYF. The CDR3 DNA is TGTGCCAGCAGCTTGGGGCCAGGGAGGGGCGAGCAGTACTTC.

The rearrangement joins TRBV30 to TRBJ2-1; D gene unclear. The V end lost 3 bases, the J end lost 0 bases, and 6 bases lay between the germline ends. CDR1 GTSNPN and CDR2 SVGIG come from the germline V gene (reference sequence). CDR3 size: 13 residues. CDR3 nucleotide sequence: TGTGCCTGGAGACCGAGCTCCTACAATGAGCAGTTCTTC. As protein: CAWRPSSYNEQFF.

The V call is TRBV13, the J call TRBJ1-2; weak D call: TRBD1 (6 bases). The length of the CDR3 is 13 residues. The germline V gene encodes CDR1 PRHDT and CDR2 FYEKMQ (reference sequence). Trimming took 0 bases from V and 6 from J, leaving 8 bases between them. CDR3 protein: CASSLGRGDGYTF. In DNA, the CDR3 is TGTGCCAGCAGCTTAGGCAGGGGTGATGGCTACACCTTC.

This chain uses TRBV19 with TRBJ1-3; D possibly corresponds to TRBD1 (5 bases). This CDR3 contains 14 residues. Germline lookup yields CDR1 LNHDA and CDR2 SQIVND (reference sequence). Trimming took 7 bases from V and 1 from J, leaving 11 bases between them. The CDR3 coding sequence is TGTGCCAGTAAAACAGGCGCGTCTGGAAACACCATATATTTT. Translating gives CASKTGASGNTIYF.

The chain uses TRBV6-4 and TRBJ1-1; unclear D gene. Germline V CDR1 and CDR2: MRHNA, SNTAGT. Between the trimmed V and J ends, which lost 6 bases and 4 bases, there was a span of 12 bases. The CDR3 loop spans 13 amino acids. The CDR3 loop reads CASSEIRGTEAFF. In DNA, the CDR3 is TGTGCCAGCAGCGAAATACGGGGCACTGAAGCTTTCTTT.

The CDR3 protein is CASSFGQSVYEQYF. For the CDR3, the DNA is TGTGCCAGCAGCTTCGGACAAAGCGTCTACGAGCAGTACTTC. This chain links TRBV5-6 with TRBJ2-7, with a tentative D call TRBD1 (5 bases). The germline CDR1 and CDR2 sequences are SGHDT and YYEEEE. Trimming stripped 2 bases from V and 3 bases from J, with 12 bases between. CDR3 length: 14 amino acids.